A few counts support the clone carrying this T cell receptor beta chain. This specimen belongs to a study of control samples from healthy donors and cancer patients. Sequenced by immunoSEQ multiplex PCR; TCRdb stores in-frame clones only, minus some. The sample has 45,000 or so clones, 80% to 90% seen once. This CDR3 comprises 16 residues. With 2 bases removed from V and 0 bases from J, the gap between germline ends came to 10 bases. Germline CDR1 LGHNA, CDR2 YSLEER. This TCR was sampled from a woman aged 55-70 years with lung cancer. The chain is built from TRBV4-3 and TRBJ1-4, with D tentatively TRBD1 (5 bases). The sequenced material came from PBMCs. CDR3 in DNA: TGCGCCAGCAGCCAAAGCCCACAGGCAACTAATGAAAAACTGTTTTTT. This sequence encodes CASSQSPQATNEKLFF.